The rows below give T cell receptor beta chains drawn from one sample of a study of blood T cell repertoires in COVID-19. Sequencing used immunoSEQ multiplex PCR; TCRdb keeps in-frame clones, though not all of them. The sample lists about 120,000 clones, 80% to 90% occurring once. The source material was peripheral blood. The receptors were gathered from a man aged 65-85 years with active or convalescent COVID-19. CDR3s include the opening cysteine and the closing phenylalanine or tryptophan. A D gene is named only where the DNA matches it firmly. Clone size is stated in some rows and not others, as once, few, many or a class when expanded.

v_call	d_call	j_call	clone_size	cdr3_aa	cdr3_nt
TRBV24-1	NA	TRBJ2-1	NA	CATSDSRLSSSGYNEQFF	TGTGCCACCAGTGATTCACGTTTGTCCTCTTCAGGGTACAATGAGCAGTTCTTC
TRBV5-1	TRBD1	TRBJ2-7	NA	CASSIDRAAEQYF	TGCGCCAGCAGCATAGACAGGGCTGCCGAGCAGTACTTC
TRBV30	TRBD1	TRBJ2-1	NA	CAWSSGTGYNEQFF	TGTGCCTGGAGTTCTGGGACAGGATACAATGAGCAGTTCTTC
TRBV27	NA	TRBJ1-4	NA	CASSPLNEKLFF	TGTGCCAGCAGCCCGCTAAATGAAAAACTGTTTTTT
TRBV3-1/TRBV3-2	NA	TRBJ1-5	NA	CASSQRSYSNQPQHF	TGTGCCAGCAGCCAACGGTCTTATAGCAATCAGCCCCAGCATTTT
TRBV18	NA	TRBJ2-2	NA	CASSPRQMNTGELFF	TGTGCCAGCTCACCACGGCAGATGAACACCGGGGAGCTGTTTTTT
TRBV7-8	TRBD1	TRBJ1-4	NA	CASSLAGASTGQGEKLFF	TGTGCCAGCAGCTTAGCGGGGGCTTCCACGGGACAGGGTGAAAAACTGTTTTTT
TRBV14	TRBD2	TRBJ2-7	NA	CASSPGTSGSREQYF	TGTGCCAGCAGCCCAGGGACTAGCGGGAGTCGCGAGCAGTACTTC
TRBV28	TRBD2	TRBJ2-1	NA	CASSLVGLADNEQFF	TGTGCCAGCAGTTTAGTGGGACTAGCGGACAATGAGCAGTTCTTC
TRBV2	NA	TRBJ2-1	NA	CASSVGRGAYNEQFF	TGTGCCAGCTCGGTGGGGCGGGGTGCCTACAATGAGCAGTTCTTC
TRBV18	NA	TRBJ2-1	NA	CASSQGSGQQFF	TGTGCCAGCTCACAGGGGAGCGGGCAGCAGTTCTTC
TRBV19	TRBD1	TRBJ1-4	NA	CASSIWGQGRNEKLFF	TGTGCCAGTAGTATTTGGGGACAGGGCCGTAATGAAAAACTGTTTTTT
TRBV7-8	NA	TRBJ1-5	NA	CASSLIVGRGSNQPQHF	TGTGCCAGCAGCCTCATAGTGGGGCGGGGAAGCAATCAGCCCCAGCATTTT
TRBV29-1	NA	TRBJ2-7	NA	CSVDWAAGREQYF	TGCAGCGTTGATTGGGCCGCGGGACGCGAGCAGTACTTC
TRBV15	NA	TRBJ2-3	NA	CATSRGQPSTDTQYF	TGTGCCACCAGCAGAGGACAGCCGAGCACAGATACGCAGTATTTT
TRBV9	NA	TRBJ2-7	NA	CASSVAQSVGRGEQYF	TGTGCCAGCAGCGTAGCCCAAAGCGTGGGTAGAGGCGAGCAGTACTTC
TRBV27	NA	TRBJ1-4	NA	CASSLTAANEKLFF	TGTGCCAGCAGTTTAACTGCGGCTAATGAAAAACTGTTTTTT
TRBV6-5	NA	TRBJ2-3	NA	CASSYSGVSTDTQYF	TGTGCCAGCAGTTACTCAGGAGTTTCAACAGATACGCAGTATTTT
TRBV3-1/TRBV3-2	TRBD2	TRBJ2-2	NA	CASSPTALGRAGELFF	TGTGCCAGCAGCCCCACCGCCCTTGGGAGGGCCGGGGAGCTGTTTTTT
TRBV19	TRBD2	TRBJ2-1	NA	CASSPSGRVYNEQFF	TGTGCCAGTAGCCCCAGCGGGAGGGTATACAATGAGCAGTTCTTC
TRBV3-1/TRBV3-2	NA	TRBJ1-5	NA	CASRPTPYSNQPQHF	TGTGCCAGCAGACCCACACCATATAGCAATCAGCCCCAGCATTTT
TRBV5-6	NA	TRBJ1-5	once	CASSSLDRINQPQHF	TGTGCCAGCAGCTCCCTAGACAGGATTAATCAGCCCCAGCATTTT
TRBV19	NA	TRBJ2-2	NA	CASSQGTGELFF	TGTGCCAGTAGTCAGGGAACCGGGGAGCTGTTTTTT
TRBV5-1	NA	TRBJ2-5	once	CASAGGDPARETQYF	TGCGCCAGCGCAGGCGGGGATCCAGCCCGGGAGACCCAGTACTTC
TRBV29-1	NA	TRBJ1-2	NA	CSVVGASGYTF	TGCAGCGTTGTAGGGGCTTCTGGCTACACCTTC
TRBV5-6	NA	TRBJ2-3	NA	CASSPAGSDTQYF	TGTGCCAGCAGCCCAGCAGGGTCAGATACGCAGTATTTT
TRBV6-5	NA	TRBJ2-2	NA	CASSYRAGTNTGELFF	TGTGCCAGCAGTTACAGGGCGGGAACGAACACCGGGGAGCTGTTTTTT
TRBV10-3	NA	TRBJ2-1	NA	CAISEDVRSEQFF	TGTGCCATCAGTGAGGATGTAAGGAGTGAGCAGTTCTTC
TRBV28	NA	TRBJ1-5	NA	CASSLGGLRSNQPQHF	TGTGCCAGCAGTTTAGGAGGGCTCCGTAGCAATCAGCCCCAGCATTTT
TRBV6-5	NA	TRBJ1-5	NA	CASSPTGYSNQPQHF	TGTGCCAGCAGTCCGACAGGCTATAGCAATCAGCCCCAGCATTTT
TRBV28	NA	TRBJ1-2	NA	CASSSTDNGAPHGYTF	TGTGCCAGCAGTTCGACAGACAATGGGGCTCCCCATGGCTACACCTTC
TRBV12-3/TRBV12-4	NA	TRBJ2-1	NA	CASSSDSEQFF	TGTGCCAGCAGTTCGGACTCGGAGCAGTTCTTC
TRBV7-9	TRBD1	TRBJ2-1	NA	CASLTGITYNEQFF	TGTGCCAGCCTGACAGGGATCACCTACAATGAGCAGTTCTTC
TRBV5-1	NA	TRBJ2-7	NA	CASSLETSSIDEQYF	TGCGCCAGCAGCTTGGAGACTAGTAGTATAGACGAGCAGTACTTC
TRBV9	NA	TRBJ2-2	once	CASEEEGTATGELFF	TGTGCCAGCGAGGAGGAGGGCACCGCCACCGGGGAGCTGTTTTTT
TRBV7-3	TRBD2	TRBJ2-3	NA	CASSLKGGRGDTQYF	TGTGCCAGCAGCTTAAAAGGCGGGAGAGGAGATACGCAGTATTTT
TRBV5-5	TRBD2	TRBJ2-7	NA	CASSRGTSGSYEQYF	TGTGCCAGCAGCCGGGGGACTAGCGGTTCCTACGAGCAGTACTTC
TRBV19	NA	TRBJ2-7	NA	CASSSSPSSAAYEQYF	TGTGCCAGTAGTAGCTCCCCTAGTTCGGCCGCTTACGAGCAGTACTTC
TRBV29-1	TRBD2	TRBJ2-1	NA	CSDRTSGRGPEQFF	TGCAGCGACAGGACTAGCGGGAGGGGACCTGAGCAGTTCTTC
TRBV9	TRBD2	TRBJ2-6	NA	CASSVDVGLRFSGANVLTF	TGTGCCAGCAGCGTAGATGTGGGACTAAGGTTTTCTGGGGCCAACGTCCTGACTTTC
TRBV10-3	NA	TRBJ1-5	NA	CAISESSKGDRPQHF	TGTGCCATCAGTGAGAGCTCGAAGGGGGATAGGCCCCAGCATTTT
TRBV18	NA	TRBJ2-1	many	CASSPPEGNEQFF	TGTGCCAGCTCACCCCCGGAGGGCAATGAGCAGTTCTTC
TRBV24-1	NA	TRBJ2-2	NA	CATSVHRDNGELFF	TGTGCCACCAGTGTTCACAGGGATAACGGGGAGCTGTTTTTT
TRBV6-6	TRBD2	TRBJ2-4	NA	CASSLAGVGSNTKNIQYF	TGTGCCAGCAGTCTAGCGGGAGTTGGGTCTAATACCAAAAACATTCAGTACTTC
TRBV5-1	NA	TRBJ2-4	NA	CASSPGVAKNIQYF	TGCGCCAGCAGCCCCGGGGTAGCCAAAAACATTCAGTACTTC
TRBV14	NA	TRBJ2-5	NA	CASSQAETQYF	TGTGCCAGCAGCCAAGCGGAGACCCAGTACTTC
TRBV29-1	NA	TRBJ2-7	NA	CSVGQGTTSYEQYF	TGCAGCGTTGGTCAAGGCACTACTAGCTACGAGCAGTACTTC
TRBV28	NA	TRBJ2-2	few	CASSLEQKYTGELFF	TGTGCCAGCAGTTTAGAACAGAAGTACACCGGGGAGCTGTTTTTT
TRBV7-6	NA	TRBJ2-2	NA	CASSLQGGELFF	TGTGCCAGCAGCTTACAGGGGGGGGAGCTGTTTTTT
TRBV10-3	NA	TRBJ2-3	NA	CAISETLADTQYF	TGTGCCATCAGTGAGACGTTAGCGGATACGCAGTATTTT
TRBV12-3/TRBV12-4	NA	TRBJ1-1	NA	CASRVGMNTEAFF	TGTGCCAGCAGGGTGGGCATGAACACTGAAGCTTTCTTT
TRBV5-1	TRBD2	TRBJ2-1	NA	CASKPGLAGAAYNEQFF	TGCGCCAGTAAGCCGGGACTAGCGGGAGCGGCCTACAATGAGCAGTTCTTC
TRBV7-9	NA	TRBJ2-7	NA	CASTSFGQSLMNEQYF	TGTGCCAGCACCTCCTTTGGACAGAGTTTAATGAACGAGCAGTACTTC